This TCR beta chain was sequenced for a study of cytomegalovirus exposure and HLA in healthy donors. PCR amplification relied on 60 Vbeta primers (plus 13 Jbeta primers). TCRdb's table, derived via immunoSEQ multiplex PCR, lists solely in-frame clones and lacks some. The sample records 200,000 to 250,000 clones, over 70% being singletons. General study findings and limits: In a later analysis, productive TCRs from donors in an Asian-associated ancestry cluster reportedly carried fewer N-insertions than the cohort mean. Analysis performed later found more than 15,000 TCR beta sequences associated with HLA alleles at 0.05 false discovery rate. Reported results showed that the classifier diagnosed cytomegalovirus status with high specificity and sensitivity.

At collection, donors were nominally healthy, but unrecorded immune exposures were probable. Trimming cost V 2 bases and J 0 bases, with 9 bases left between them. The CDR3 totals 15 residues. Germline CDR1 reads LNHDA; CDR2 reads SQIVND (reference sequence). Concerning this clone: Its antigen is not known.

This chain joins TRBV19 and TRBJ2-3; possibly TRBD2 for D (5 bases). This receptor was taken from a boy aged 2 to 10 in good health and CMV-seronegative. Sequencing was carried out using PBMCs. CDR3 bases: TGTGCCAGTAGTATAACCGGAGGAAGCACAGATACGCAGTATTTT. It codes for CASSITGGSTDTQYF. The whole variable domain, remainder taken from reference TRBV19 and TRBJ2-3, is DGGITQSPKYLFRKEGQNVTLSCEQNLNHDAMYWYRQDPGQGLRLIYYSQIVNDFQKGDIAEGYSVSREKKESFPLTVTSAQKNPTAFYLCASSITGGSTDTQYFGPGTRLTVL.